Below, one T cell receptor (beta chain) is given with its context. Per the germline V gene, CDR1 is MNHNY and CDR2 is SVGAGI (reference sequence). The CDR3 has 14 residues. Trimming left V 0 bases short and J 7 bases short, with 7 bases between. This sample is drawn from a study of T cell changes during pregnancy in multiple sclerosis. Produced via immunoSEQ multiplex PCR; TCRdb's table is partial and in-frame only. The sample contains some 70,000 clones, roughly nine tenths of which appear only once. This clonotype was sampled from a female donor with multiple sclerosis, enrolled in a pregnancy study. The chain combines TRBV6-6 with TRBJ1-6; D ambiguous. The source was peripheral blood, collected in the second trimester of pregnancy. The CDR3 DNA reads TGTGCCAGCAGTTACTCGAACACCAATTCACCCCTCCACTTT. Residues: CASSYSNTNSPLHF.